Shown below are 5 T cell receptor beta chains from a single sample sequenced in a study of vaccination effects on CD4 cells after COVID-19. No antigen is known for these receptors. The data were produced by immunoSEQ multiplex PCR, yet TCRdb's version contains in-frame clones alone and is incomplete. Of some 68,000 clones in the sample, approximately 82% are singletons; the top ten hold around 1.3%. Ahead of sequencing, the ViraFEST assay grew antigen-specific CD4+ T cells using viral peptide pools. Following culture for around 10 days, CD4+ T cells were isolated. Participants were vaccinated with two doses of either the BNT162b2 or mRNA-1273 vaccine. The sequences come from CD4+ T cells from PBMCs cultured with HCoV-229E spike peptides, collected after COVID-19 vaccination. Receptors were obtained from a human donor who received a COVID-19 vaccine.

This sequence joins TRBV15 and TRBJ2-5; unclear D gene. The CDR3 spans 14 residues. V shed 2 bases and J shed 5 bases, with 12 bases lying between them. CDR1 is LNHNV and CDR2 is YYDKDF in the germline V gene (reference sequence). CDR3 sequence reads: CATSRKRQSETQYF. In nucleotides, the CDR3 is TGTGCCACCAGCAGAAAACGCCAGTCGGAGACCCAGTACTTC.

The chain carries TRBV10-2 and TRBJ2-1; D is ambiguous. The CDR3 is 15 amino acids. The germline CDR1 and CDR2 sequences are WSHSY and SAAADI. Between the trimmed V and J ends, which lost 6 bases and 3 bases, there was a span of 15 bases. CDR3 bases: TGCGCCAGCAGCCTTCGGACGGCGTTCTACAATGAGCAGTTCTTC. It encodes CASSLRTAFYNEQFF.

The chain has TRBV19 and TRBJ1-3; D is perhaps TRBD1 (5 bases). CDR3 length equals 14 residues. Germline V gene data show CDR1 as LNHDA and CDR2 as SQIVND (reference sequence). The V gene lost 7 bases and the J gene lost 0 bases, with 10 bases spanning the gap. Here the CDR3 reads CASNSGASGNTIYF. The CDR3 coding sequence is TGTGCCAGTAACTCTGGGGCCTCTGGAAACACCATATATTTT.

V and J are TRBV6-5 and TRBJ1-2; 8 bases align to TRBD1. Trimming removed 7 bases from V and 3 bases from J; junction bases left unmatched: 10. The CDR3 sequence is 15 residues long. Germline lookup yields CDR1 MNHEY and CDR2 SVGAGI. The chain's CDR3 is CASTLTRGPYYGYTF. CDR3 in DNA: TGTGCCAGCACCCTGACCAGGGGGCCGTACTATGGCTACACCTTC.

This sequence joins TRBV5-4 and TRBJ1-2, with 7 bases lining up with TRBD1. Germline V gene sequence: CDR1 SGHNT, CDR2 YYREEE (reference sequence). V dropped 3 bases and J dropped 0; count of bases not matched to a gene: 2. CDR3 size: 14 residues. The CDR3 nucleotides are TGTGCCAGCAGCTGGGACAGCACTAACTATGGCTACACCTTC. Its protein product is CASSWDSTNYGYTF.